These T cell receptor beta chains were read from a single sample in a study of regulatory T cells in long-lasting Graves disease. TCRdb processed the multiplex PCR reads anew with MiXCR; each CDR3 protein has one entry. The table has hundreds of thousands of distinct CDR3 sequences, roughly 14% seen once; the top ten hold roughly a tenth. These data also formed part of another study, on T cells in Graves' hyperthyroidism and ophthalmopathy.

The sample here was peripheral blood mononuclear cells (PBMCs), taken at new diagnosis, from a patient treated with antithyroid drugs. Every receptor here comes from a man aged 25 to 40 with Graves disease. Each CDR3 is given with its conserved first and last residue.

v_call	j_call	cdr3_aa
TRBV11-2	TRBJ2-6	CASSLPGGSGANVLTF
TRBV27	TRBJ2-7	CASSLSAAYEQYF
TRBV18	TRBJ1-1	CASSPDRTIGAEAFF
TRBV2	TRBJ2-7	CASRQGHLYEQYF
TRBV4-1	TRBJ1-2	CASSQESAQYGYTF
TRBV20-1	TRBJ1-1	CSARDGATEAFF
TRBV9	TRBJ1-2	CASSHRQPNYGYTF
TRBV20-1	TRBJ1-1	CSARRQGDTEAFF
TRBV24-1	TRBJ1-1	CATSDPARGAAEAFF
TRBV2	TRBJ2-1	CASSDHAREQFF
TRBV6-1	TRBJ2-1	CASEYFEQFF
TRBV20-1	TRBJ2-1	CSANGAGANYNEQFF
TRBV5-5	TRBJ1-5	CASSLWQGYNQPQHF
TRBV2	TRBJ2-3	CASTRRWTSGRADSIDTQYF
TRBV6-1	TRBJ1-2	CASSDRSGTFGGYTF
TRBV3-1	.	CASSQAAQETQYF
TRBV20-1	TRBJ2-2	CSAREMNRVDTGELFF
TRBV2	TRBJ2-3	CASSVGHTPDTQYF
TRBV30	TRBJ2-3	CAWSPGAGGTDTQYF
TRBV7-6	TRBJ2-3	CASAWGSGGPDTQYF
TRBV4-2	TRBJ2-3	CASSQDVAEGDTQYF
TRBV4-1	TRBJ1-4	CASNEADATNEKLFF
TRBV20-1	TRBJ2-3	CSASTGTLTDTQYF
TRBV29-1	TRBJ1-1	CSGGIGTGAFF
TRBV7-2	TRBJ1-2	CANPGEHRFHGYTF
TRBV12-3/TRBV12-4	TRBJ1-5	CASSPAGNSNQPQHF
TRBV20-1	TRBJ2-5	CSASESFQETQYF
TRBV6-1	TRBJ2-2	CASKREGLTGELFF
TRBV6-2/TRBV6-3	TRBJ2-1	CASSYSRAGNEQFF
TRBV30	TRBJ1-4	CAGRDSNEKLFF
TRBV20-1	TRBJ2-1	CSARETSQNEQFF
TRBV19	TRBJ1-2	CASSFVGTGDGYTF
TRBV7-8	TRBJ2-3	CASSSLWGGSYTDTQYF
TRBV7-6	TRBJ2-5	CASSPPGLAITQYF
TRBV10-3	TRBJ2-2	CATRLAGNTGELFF
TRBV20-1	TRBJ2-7	CSAWRGVYEQYF
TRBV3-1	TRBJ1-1	CASSLGPRGAFF
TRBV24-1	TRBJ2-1	CATSDSTGTSGSSSYNEQFF
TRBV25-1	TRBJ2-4	CASSESGSFIAKNIQYF
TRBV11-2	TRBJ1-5	CATATVVGQPQHF
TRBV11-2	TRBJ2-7	CASSSIRGGKGSYEQYF
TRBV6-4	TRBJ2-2	CASSDSSDTGELFF
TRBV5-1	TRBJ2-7	CASSAGQGEIYEQYF
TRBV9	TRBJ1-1	CASSVGFGQGARTEAFF
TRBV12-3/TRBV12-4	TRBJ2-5	CASSPSPGLAGAETQYF
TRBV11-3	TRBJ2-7	CASSLSMRGEQYF
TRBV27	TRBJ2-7	CASSLNRVYEQYF
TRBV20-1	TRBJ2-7	CSAPGRRAGGLYEQYF
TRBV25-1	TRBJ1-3	CASKAIYF